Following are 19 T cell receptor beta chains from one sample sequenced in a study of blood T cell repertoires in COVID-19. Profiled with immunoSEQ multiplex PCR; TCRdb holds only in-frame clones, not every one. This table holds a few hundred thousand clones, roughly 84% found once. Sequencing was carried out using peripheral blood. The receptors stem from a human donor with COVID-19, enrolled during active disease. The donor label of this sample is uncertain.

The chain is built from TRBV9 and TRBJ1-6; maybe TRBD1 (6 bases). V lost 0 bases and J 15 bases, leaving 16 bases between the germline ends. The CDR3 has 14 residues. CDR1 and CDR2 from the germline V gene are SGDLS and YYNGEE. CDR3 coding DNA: TGTGCCAGCAGCGTAGAGACGGCCCCAGGGGACCTCCACTTT. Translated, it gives CASSVETAPGDLHF.

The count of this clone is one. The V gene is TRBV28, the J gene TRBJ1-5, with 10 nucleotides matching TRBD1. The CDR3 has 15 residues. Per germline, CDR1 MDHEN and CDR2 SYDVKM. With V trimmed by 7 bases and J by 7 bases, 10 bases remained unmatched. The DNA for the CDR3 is TGTGCCAGCACCGTGACAGGGGGCGCAGGACAGCCCCAGCATTTT. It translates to CASTVTGGAGQPQHF.

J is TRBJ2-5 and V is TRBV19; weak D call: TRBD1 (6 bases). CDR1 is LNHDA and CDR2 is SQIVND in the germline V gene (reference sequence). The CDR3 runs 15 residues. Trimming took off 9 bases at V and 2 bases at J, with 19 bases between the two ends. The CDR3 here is CASSTGLNQQETQYF. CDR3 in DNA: TGTGCCAGCTCGACAGGACTCAACCAACAAGAGACCCAGTACTTC.

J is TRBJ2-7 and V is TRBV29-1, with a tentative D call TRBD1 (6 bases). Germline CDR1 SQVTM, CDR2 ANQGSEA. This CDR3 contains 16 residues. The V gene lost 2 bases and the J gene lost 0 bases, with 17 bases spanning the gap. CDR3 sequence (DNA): TGCAGCGTTGAATCGGTCGGGACACAAAGCTCCTACGAGCAGTACTTC. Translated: CSVESVGTQSSYEQYF.

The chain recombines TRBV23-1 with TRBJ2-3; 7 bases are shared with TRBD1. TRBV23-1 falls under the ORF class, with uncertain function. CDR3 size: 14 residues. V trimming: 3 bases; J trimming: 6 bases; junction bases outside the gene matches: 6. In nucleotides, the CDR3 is TGCGCCAGCAGTCACCAGGGGGTTGGGGATACGCAGTATTTT. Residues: CASSHQGVGDTQYF.

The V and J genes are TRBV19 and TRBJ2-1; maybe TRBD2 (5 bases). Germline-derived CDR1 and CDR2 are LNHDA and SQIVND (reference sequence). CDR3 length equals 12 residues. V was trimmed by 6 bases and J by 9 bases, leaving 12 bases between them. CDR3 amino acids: CASSTLLGEQFF. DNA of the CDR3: TGTGCCAGTAGCACACTACTAGGTGAGCAGTTCTTC.

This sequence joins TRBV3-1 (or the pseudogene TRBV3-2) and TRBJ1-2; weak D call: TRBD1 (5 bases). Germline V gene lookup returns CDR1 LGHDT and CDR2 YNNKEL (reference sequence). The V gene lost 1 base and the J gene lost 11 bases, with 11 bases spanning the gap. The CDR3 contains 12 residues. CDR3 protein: CASSQGAGGYTF. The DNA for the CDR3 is TGTGCCAGCAGCCAAGGAGCGGGGGGGTACACCTTC.

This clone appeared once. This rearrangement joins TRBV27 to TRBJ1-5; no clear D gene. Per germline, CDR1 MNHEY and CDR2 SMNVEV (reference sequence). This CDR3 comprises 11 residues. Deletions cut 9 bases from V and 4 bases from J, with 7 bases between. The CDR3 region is CARTGNQPQHF. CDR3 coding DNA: TGTGCCAGGACGGGGAATCAGCCCCAGCATTTT.

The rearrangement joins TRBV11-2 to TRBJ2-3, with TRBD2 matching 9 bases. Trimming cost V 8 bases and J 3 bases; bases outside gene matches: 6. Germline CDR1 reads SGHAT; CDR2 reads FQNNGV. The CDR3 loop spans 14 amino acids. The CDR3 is CASGIAGATDTQYF. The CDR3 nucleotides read TGTGCCAGCGGAATAGCGGGAGCAACAGATACGCAGTATTTT.

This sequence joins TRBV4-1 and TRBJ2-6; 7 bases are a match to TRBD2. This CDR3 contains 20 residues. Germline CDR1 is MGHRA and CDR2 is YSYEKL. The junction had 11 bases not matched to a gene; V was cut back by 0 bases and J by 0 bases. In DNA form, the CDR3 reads TGCGCCAGCAGCCAAGATCTGAGAGGGACTACCGGCTCTGGGGCCAACGTCCTGACTTTC. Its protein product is CASSQDLRGTTGSGANVLTF.

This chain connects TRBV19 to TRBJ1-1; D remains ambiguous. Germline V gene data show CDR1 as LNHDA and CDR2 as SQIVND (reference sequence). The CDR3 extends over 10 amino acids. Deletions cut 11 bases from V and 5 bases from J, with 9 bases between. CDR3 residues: CAAAGTEAFF. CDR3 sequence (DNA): TGTGCCGCGGCGGGTACTGAAGCTTTCTTT.

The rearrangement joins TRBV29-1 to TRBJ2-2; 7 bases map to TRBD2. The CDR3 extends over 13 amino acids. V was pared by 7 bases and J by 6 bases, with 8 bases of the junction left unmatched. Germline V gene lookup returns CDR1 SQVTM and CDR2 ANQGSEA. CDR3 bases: TGCAGCGCCATCCTCGCGGGGGCCGGGGAGCTGTTTTTT. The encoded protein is CSAILAGAGELFF.

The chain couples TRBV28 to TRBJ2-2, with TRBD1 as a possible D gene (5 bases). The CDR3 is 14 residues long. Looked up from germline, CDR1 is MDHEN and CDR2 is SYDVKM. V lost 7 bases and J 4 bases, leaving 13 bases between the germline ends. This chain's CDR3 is CASTKGVSTGELFF. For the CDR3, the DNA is TGTGCCAGCACTAAAGGGGTGTCCACCGGGGAGCTGTTTTTT.

This chain's CDR3 is CASSLTAMSRPQHF. For the CDR3, the DNA is TGTGCCAGCAGCTTAACTGCCATGTCTAGGCCCCAGCATTTT. J is TRBJ1-5 and V is TRBV7-2, with no clear D. Between the trimmed V and J ends, which lost 2 bases and 9 bases, there was a span of 14 bases. This CDR3 has 14 amino acids. The germline CDR1 and CDR2 sequences are SGHTA and FQGNSA.

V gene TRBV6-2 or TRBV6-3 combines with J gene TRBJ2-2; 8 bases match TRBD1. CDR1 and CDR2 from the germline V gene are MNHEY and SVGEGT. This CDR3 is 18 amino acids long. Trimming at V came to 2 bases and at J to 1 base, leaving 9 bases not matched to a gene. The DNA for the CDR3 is TGTGCCAGCAGTTACCGGCCCCAGGGGGCAAGGAACACCGGGGAGCTGTTTTTT. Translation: CASSYRPQGARNTGELFF.

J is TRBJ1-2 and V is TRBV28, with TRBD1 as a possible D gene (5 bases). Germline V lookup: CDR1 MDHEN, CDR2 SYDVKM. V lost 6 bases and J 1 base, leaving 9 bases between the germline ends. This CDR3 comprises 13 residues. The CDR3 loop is CASRPTDNYGYTF. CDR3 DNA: TGTGCCAGCAGGCCGACAGATAACTATGGCTACACCTTC.

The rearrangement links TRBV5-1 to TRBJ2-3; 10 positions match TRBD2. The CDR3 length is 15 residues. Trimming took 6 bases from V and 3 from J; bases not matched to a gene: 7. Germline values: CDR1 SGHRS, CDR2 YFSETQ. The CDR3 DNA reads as TGCGCCAGCAATTCAGCGGGAGGGCCGACAGATACGCAGTATTTT. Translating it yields CASNSAGGPTDTQYF.

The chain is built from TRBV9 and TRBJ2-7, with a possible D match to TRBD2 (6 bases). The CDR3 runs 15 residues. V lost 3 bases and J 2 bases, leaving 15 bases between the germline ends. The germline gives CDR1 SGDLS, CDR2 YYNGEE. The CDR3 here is CASSAGQTGAYEQYF. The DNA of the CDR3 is TGTGCCAGCAGCGCAGGTCAGACGGGGGCCTACGAGCAGTACTTC. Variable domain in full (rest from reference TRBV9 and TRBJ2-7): DSGVTQTPKHLITATGQRVTLRCSPRSGDLSVYWYQQSLDQGLQFLIQYYNGEERAKGNILERFSAQQFPDLHSELNLSSLELGDSALYFCASSAGQTGAYEQYFGPGTRLTVT.

The CDR3, as DNA: TGCGCCAGCAGCGTGAACAGGGTAGACAATTCACCCCTCCACTTT. It is translated as CASSVNRVDNSPLHF. The chain links TRBV5-1 to TRBJ1-6, with D tentatively TRBD1 (6 bases). V gave up 4 bases and J gave up 7 bases, with 15 bases separating them. The CDR3 has 15 residues. Germline values: CDR1 SGHRS, CDR2 YFSETQ.